The 4 T cell receptor beta chains presented below share a single source sample, sequenced in a study of blood T cell repertoires in COVID-19. Sequencing was performed with immunoSEQ multiplex PCR; in TCRdb, only in-frame clones are kept and a portion is missing. In the table there are hundreds of thousands of clones, just under 85% of which are singletons. Sequenced sample: peripheral blood. These receptors were taken from a woman aged 45-65 years with active or convalescent COVID-19.

The V gene is TRBV6-5, the J gene TRBJ1-2, with D hard to call. Germline V gene data show CDR1 as MNHEY and CDR2 as SVGAGI. Trimming took off 0 bases at V and 4 bases at J, with 9 bases between the two ends. The length of the CDR3 is 14 residues. Here the CDR3 DNA reads TGTGCCAGCAGTTACTCATCTGAGTTCTATGGCTACACCTTC. This encodes CASSYSSEFYGYTF.

The chain uses TRBV5-3 and TRBJ2-7; unclear D gene. TRBV5-3 qualifies as an ORF whose function is uncertain. There are 14 residues in the CDR3. V lost 1 base and J 2 bases, leaving 10 bases between the germline ends. CDR3 sequence reads: CARSLIRYPYEQYF. The CDR3 DNA is TGTGCCAGAAGCTTGATCCGTTATCCCTACGAGCAGTACTTC.

The chain is built from TRBV3-1 (or the pseudogene TRBV3-2) and TRBJ2-5; tentatively, D is TRBD2 (5 bases). Germline V lookup: CDR1 LGHDT, CDR2 YNNKEL (reference sequence). Trimming removed 4 bases from V and 5 bases from J, with 20 bases in between. The CDR3 covers 16 residues. In DNA, the CDR3 is TGTGCCAGCAGCCCTCCCGTCCCGGGAATTATTGAGACCCAGTACTTC. This codes for CASSPPVPGIIETQYF.

This rearrangement joins TRBV4-1 to TRBJ2-1; TRBD2 matches at 14 bases. The CDR3 is 18 amino acids. Germline V gene data show CDR1 as MGHRA and CDR2 as YSYEKL. V trimming: 3 bases; J trimming: 7 bases; junction bases outside the gene matches: 11. CDR3 protein: CASSQRLAGGPMENEQFF. The CDR3 coding sequence is TGCGCCAGCAGCCAGCGACTAGCGGGAGGGCCAATGGAGAATGAGCAGTTCTTC.